Included here is one T cell receptor (beta chain) sequence, with context. An end of the junction does not agree with germline; a read error may underlie this. These data are taken from a study of T cells in tuberculosis. Whole-study results and caveats: Some low-affinity tetramer-binding T cells may be absent from this sample.

Chain pairing is unknown; alpha and beta were sequenced separately. Libraries were prepared by immunoSEQ multiplex PCR; TCRdb keeps only in-frame clonotypes and omits some of them. The table lists 50,000 or so clones, around 90% of them singletons. The CDR3 covers 16 residues. Germline values: CDR1 MNHNY, CDR2 SVGAGI (reference sequence). Thawed, overnight-rested PBMC were stained with GMM-loaded CD1B tetramer, viability dye and anti-CD3, then sorted. C32 glucose monomycolate from Rhodococcus equi was loaded onto the CD1B tetramers. The rearrangement uses TRBV6-6 and TRBJ1-2; 8 nucleotides agree with TRBD1. This sequence originates from an adult woman with latent tuberculosis. The specimen sequenced was CD1b-GMM tetramer-negative cells sorted from PBMCs. CDR3 sequence: CTSSYPRLDREDGYTF. DNA for the CDR3: TGTACCAGCAGTTACCCGAGACTGGACAGGGAGGATGGCTACACCTTC.